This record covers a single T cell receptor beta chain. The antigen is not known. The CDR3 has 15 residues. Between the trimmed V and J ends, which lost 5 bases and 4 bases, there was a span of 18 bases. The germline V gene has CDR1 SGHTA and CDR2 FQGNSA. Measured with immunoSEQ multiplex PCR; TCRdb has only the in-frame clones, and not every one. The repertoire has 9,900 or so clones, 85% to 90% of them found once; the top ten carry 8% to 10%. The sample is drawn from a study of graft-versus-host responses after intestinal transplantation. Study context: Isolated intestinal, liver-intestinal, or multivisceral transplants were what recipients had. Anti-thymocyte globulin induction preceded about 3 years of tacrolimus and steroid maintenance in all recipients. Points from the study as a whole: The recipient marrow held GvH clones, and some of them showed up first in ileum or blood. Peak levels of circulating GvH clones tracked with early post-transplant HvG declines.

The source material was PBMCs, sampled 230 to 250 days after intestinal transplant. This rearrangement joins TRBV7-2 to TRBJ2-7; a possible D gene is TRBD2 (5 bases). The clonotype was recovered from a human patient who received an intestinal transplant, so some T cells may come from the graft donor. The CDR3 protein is CASSQQSGPAYEQYF. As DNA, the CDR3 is TGTGCCAGCAGCCAACAAAGCGGACCCGCGTACGAGCAGTACTTC.